These T cell receptor beta chains were read from a single sample in a study of blood T cell repertoires in COVID-19. Profiled with immunoSEQ multiplex PCR; TCRdb holds only in-frame clones, not every one. The table lists approximately 200,000 clones, 85% to 90% of them singletons, with 2.7% in the top ten. Material for sequencing was peripheral blood. The receptors originated from an older woman with acute or convalescent COVID-19. The CDR3 runs from the conserved cysteine through the conserved F or W. The D gene is left open where the match is weak. For some rows the clone size is stated as once, few or many, or as a class when expanded; others skip it.

clone_size: -; j_call: TRBJ2-3; d_call: -; v_call: TRBV15; cdr3_aa: CATSLNGVTDTQYF; cdr3_nt: TGTGCCACCAGCTTAAACGGGGTGACAGATACGCAGTATTTT
clone_size: once; j_call: TRBJ1-4; d_call: TRBD1; v_call: TRBV7-2; cdr3_aa: CASSSRQGPQEKLFF; cdr3_nt: TGTGCCAGCAGCTCGAGACAGGGACCCCAGGAAAAACTGTTTTTT
clone_size: -; j_call: TRBJ1-1; d_call: TRBD1; v_call: TRBV7-9; cdr3_aa: CASSSGTGPHTEAFF; cdr3_nt: TGTGCCAGCAGCTCCGGGACAGGGCCACACACTGAAGCTTTCTTT
clone_size: -; j_call: TRBJ1-5; d_call: -; v_call: TRBV19; cdr3_aa: CASSGGGRMGNQPQHF; cdr3_nt: TGTGCCAGTAGCGGGGGCGGGAGGATGGGCAATCAGCCCCAGCATTTT
clone_size: -; j_call: TRBJ1-5; d_call: TRBD1; v_call: TRBV9; cdr3_aa: CASSVDGTGGQPQHF; cdr3_nt: TGTGCCAGCAGCGTAGACGGGACAGGTGGCCAGCCCCAGCATTTT
clone_size: -; j_call: TRBJ1-2; d_call: -; v_call: TRBV18; cdr3_aa: CASSADRPLGYGYTF; cdr3_nt: TGTGCCAGCTCAGCAGACAGACCTCTCGGCTATGGCTACACCTTC
clone_size: few; j_call: TRBJ2-1; d_call: TRBD2; v_call: TRBV18; cdr3_aa: CASSRTSGKTNEQFF; cdr3_nt: TGTGCCAGCTCCCGGACTAGCGGGAAGACCAATGAGCAGTTCTTC
clone_size: few; j_call: TRBJ1-2; d_call: -; v_call: TRBV7-2; cdr3_aa: CASSLLLGHRDGYTF; cdr3_nt: TGTGCCAGCAGCTTACTCTTAGGACATCGGGATGGCTACACCTTC
clone_size: -; j_call: TRBJ2-3; d_call: TRBD2; v_call: TRBV5-1; cdr3_aa: CASSGAGAGVYDTQYF; cdr3_nt: TGCGCCAGCAGCGGGGCTGGAGCGGGGGTTTACGATACGCAGTATTTT
clone_size: -; j_call: TRBJ1-5; d_call: -; v_call: TRBV28; cdr3_aa: CASSPARQSGQPQHF; cdr3_nt: TGTGCCAGCAGCCCCGCCCGACAATCTGGCCAGCCCCAGCATTTT
clone_size: -; j_call: TRBJ1-2; d_call: -; v_call: TRBV6-2/TRBV6-3; cdr3_aa: CASTPRREGFGYTF; cdr3_nt: TGTGCCAGCACCCCGCGGAGGGAAGGTTTTGGCTACACCTTC
clone_size: -; j_call: TRBJ1-5; d_call: -; v_call: TRBV28; cdr3_aa: CASKGLIGEVSNQPQHF; cdr3_nt: TGTGCCAGCAAGGGCCTAATTGGGGAGGTAAGCAATCAGCCCCAGCATTTT
clone_size: -; j_call: TRBJ1-4; d_call: -; v_call: TRBV4-3; cdr3_aa: CASSQEGGFNEKLFF; cdr3_nt: TGCGCCAGCAGCCAAGAAGGGGGTTTTAATGAAAAACTGTTTTTT
clone_size: few; j_call: TRBJ2-2; d_call: TRBD2; v_call: TRBV6-6; cdr3_aa: CASSLAGSGELFF; cdr3_nt: TGTGCCAGCAGTTTAGCGGGGAGCGGGGAGCTGTTTTTT
clone_size: -; j_call: TRBJ1-1; d_call: TRBD1; v_call: TRBV19; cdr3_aa: CASSFDRGRTEAFF; cdr3_nt: TGTGCCAGTAGTTTCGACAGGGGACGGACTGAAGCTTTCTTT
clone_size: -; j_call: TRBJ2-1; d_call: TRBD2; v_call: TRBV6-5; cdr3_aa: CASTPRQTSGIIFF; cdr3_nt: TGTGCCAGCACCCCCCGACAAACTAGCGGGATAATATTCTTC
clone_size: once; j_call: TRBJ2-7; d_call: TRBD1; v_call: TRBV5-1; cdr3_aa: CASSSRWTGSSYEQYF; cdr3_nt: TGCGCCAGCAGCTCTAGGTGGACAGGGTCCTCCTACGAGCAGTACTTC
clone_size: -; j_call: TRBJ1-2; d_call: TRBD1; v_call: TRBV12-5; cdr3_aa: CASGLFYGNTGAYGYTF; cdr3_nt: TGTGCTAGTGGTTTGTTTTACGGCAATACAGGGGCATATGGCTACACCTTC
clone_size: few; j_call: TRBJ2-7; d_call: -; v_call: TRBV21-1; cdr3_aa: CASSKNRGAYEQYF; cdr3_nt: TGTGCCAGCAGCAAAAACAGGGGAGCCTACGAGCAGTACTTC
clone_size: -; j_call: TRBJ2-3; d_call: -; v_call: TRBV7-2; cdr3_aa: CASSRGLSTDTQYF; cdr3_nt: TGTGCCAGCAGCAGGGGCTTAAGCACAGATACGCAGTATTTT
clone_size: -; j_call: TRBJ2-7; d_call: TRBD1; v_call: TRBV19; cdr3_aa: CASRTGYEQYF; cdr3_nt: TGTGCCAGCCGGACAGGCTACGAGCAGTACTTC
clone_size: -; j_call: TRBJ1-5; d_call: -; v_call: TRBV6-5; cdr3_aa: CAGGQLPYQPQHF; cdr3_nt: TGTGCCGGTGGACAGCTACCCTATCAGCCCCAGCATTTT
clone_size: -; j_call: TRBJ2-2; d_call: TRBD1; v_call: TRBV19; cdr3_aa: CATRALQGSTGELFF; cdr3_nt: TGTGCCACCAGGGCCCTACAGGGGAGCACCGGGGAGCTGTTTTTT
clone_size: -; j_call: TRBJ2-3; d_call: TRBD2; v_call: TRBV11-2; cdr3_aa: CASSLVASGGAVDTQYF; cdr3_nt: TGTGCCAGCAGCTTAGTGGCTAGCGGGGGGGCAGTAGATACGCAGTATTTT
clone_size: few; j_call: TRBJ2-7; d_call: TRBD2; v_call: TRBV7-6; cdr3_aa: CASSLGGGGGYEQYF; cdr3_nt: TGTGCCAGCAGCTTAGGTGGCGGGGGGGGCTACGAGCAGTACTTC
clone_size: once; j_call: TRBJ1-3; d_call: -; v_call: TRBV6-5; cdr3_aa: CASSRTGSSGNTIYF; cdr3_nt: TGTGCCAGCAGTCGGACGGGGAGCTCTGGAAACACCATATATTTT
clone_size: -; j_call: TRBJ1-2; d_call: TRBD1; v_call: TRBV30; cdr3_aa: CAWTRGTEVYGYTF; cdr3_nt: TGTGCCTGGACCCGAGGGACAGAAGTCTATGGCTACACCTTC
clone_size: few; j_call: TRBJ2-2; d_call: TRBD1; v_call: TRBV12-5; cdr3_aa: CASGFQGQTSANTGELFF; cdr3_nt: TGTGCTAGTGGTTTCCAGGGACAGACCTCTGCGAACACCGGGGAGCTGTTTTTT
clone_size: -; j_call: TRBJ1-4; d_call: -; v_call: TRBV28; cdr3_aa: CASSTTPATNEKLFF; cdr3_nt: TGTGCCAGCAGTACGACACCTGCAACTAATGAAAAACTGTTTTTT
clone_size: -; j_call: TRBJ2-4; d_call: -; v_call: TRBV28; cdr3_aa: CASSLDGGNIQYF; cdr3_nt: TGTGCCAGCAGTTTAGACGGAGGGAACATTCAGTACTTC
clone_size: once; j_call: TRBJ2-7; d_call: TRBD1; v_call: TRBV11-2; cdr3_aa: CASSASTGGYEQYF; cdr3_nt: TGTGCCAGCAGCGCTTCGACAGGGGGCTACGAGCAGTACTTC
clone_size: -; j_call: TRBJ1-1; d_call: TRBD1; v_call: TRBV7-2; cdr3_aa: CASSLNPGGNTEAFF; cdr3_nt: TGTGCCAGCAGCTTAAATCCAGGGGGAAACACTGAAGCTTTCTTT
clone_size: -; j_call: TRBJ1-4; d_call: -; v_call: TRBV5-1; cdr3_aa: CASSPQGSAFEKLFF; cdr3_nt: TGCGCCAGCAGCCCCCAGGGGAGCGCCTTTGAAAAACTGTTTTTT
clone_size: -; j_call: TRBJ2-1; d_call: -; v_call: TRBV2; cdr3_aa: CASSEYREQFF; cdr3_nt: TGTGCCAGCAGTGAATACAGAGAGCAGTTCTTC
clone_size: once; j_call: TRBJ2-1; d_call: TRBD2; v_call: TRBV10-1; cdr3_aa: CASSESRTSGGNEQFF; cdr3_nt: TGCGCCAGCAGTGAGTCGAGAACTAGCGGGGGCAATGAGCAGTTCTTC
clone_size: -; j_call: TRBJ1-1; d_call: -; v_call: TRBV3-1/TRBV3-2; cdr3_aa: CASSLEGKRDTEAFF; cdr3_nt: TGTGCCAGCAGCCTAGAGGGCAAGAGGGACACTGAAGCTTTCTTT
clone_size: -; j_call: TRBJ1-2; d_call: TRBD1; v_call: TRBV2; cdr3_aa: CANSDLGQAVGTF; cdr3_nt: TGTGCCAACAGCGATCTTGGACAGGCCGTTGGGACCTTC
clone_size: -; j_call: TRBJ1-1; d_call: -; v_call: TRBV5-1; cdr3_aa: CASSFGQTRGEAFF; cdr3_nt: TGCGCCAGCAGCTTCGGACAGACCAGGGGTGAAGCTTTCTTT
clone_size: -; j_call: TRBJ1-1; d_call: TRBD1; v_call: TRBV11-2; cdr3_aa: CASSSYRKTGAGTEAFF; cdr3_nt: TGTGCCAGCAGCTCCTACCGAAAGACAGGGGCCGGGACTGAAGCTTTCTTT
clone_size: -; j_call: TRBJ1-1; d_call: -; v_call: TRBV5-5; cdr3_aa: CASSLAGVIAEAFF; cdr3_nt: TGTGCCAGCAGCTTGGCAGGGGTAATCGCTGAAGCTTTCTTT
clone_size: -; j_call: TRBJ1-5; d_call: TRBD1; v_call: TRBV30; cdr3_aa: CAWRGQGVSNQPQHF; cdr3_nt: TGTGCCTGGAGAGGACAGGGGGTTAGCAATCAGCCCCAGCATTTT
clone_size: -; j_call: TRBJ2-1; d_call: TRBD2; v_call: TRBV4-3; cdr3_aa: CASSQEISSGSYNEQFF; cdr3_nt: TGCGCCAGCAGCCAAGAAATATCTAGCGGATCCTACAATGAGCAGTTCTTC
clone_size: -; j_call: TRBJ2-6; d_call: TRBD2; v_call: TRBV7-2; cdr3_aa: CASSARLAGGTSGANVLTF; cdr3_nt: TGTGCCAGCAGCGCACGACTAGCGGGAGGAACCTCTGGGGCCAACGTCCTGACTTTC
clone_size: -; j_call: TRBJ2-5; d_call: -; v_call: TRBV18; cdr3_aa: CASSLHREETQYF; cdr3_nt: TGTGCCAGCTCACTACACAGGGAAGAGACCCAGTACTTC
clone_size: -; j_call: TRBJ2-7; d_call: TRBD1; v_call: TRBV12-3/TRBV12-4; cdr3_aa: CASRRTGGAEQYF; cdr3_nt: TGTGCCAGCAGACGGACAGGGGGCGCGGAGCAGTACTTC
clone_size: -; j_call: TRBJ2-2; d_call: -; v_call: TRBV5-1; cdr3_aa: CASSFRDIRTGELFF; cdr3_nt: TGCGCCAGCAGCTTCCGGGACATCCGGACCGGGGAGCTGTTTTTT
clone_size: -; j_call: TRBJ2-3; d_call: -; v_call: TRBV6-5; cdr3_aa: CASSSATSRFRNTQYF; cdr3_nt: TGTGCCAGCAGTTCCGCTACTAGCAGGTTTAGAAATACGCAGTATTTT
clone_size: -; j_call: TRBJ2-7; d_call: -; v_call: TRBV15; cdr3_aa: CATSRDLRQGAYEQYF; cdr3_nt: TGTGCCACCAGCAGAGATTTGCGGCAGGGCGCATACGAGCAGTACTTC
clone_size: -; j_call: TRBJ1-1; d_call: TRBD1; v_call: TRBV30; cdr3_aa: CAWTRVSLTGAMNTEAFF; cdr3_nt: TGTGCCTGGACCCGAGTCAGTCTTACAGGGGCCATGAACACTGAAGCTTTCTTT
clone_size: -; j_call: TRBJ1-6; d_call: TRBD1; v_call: TRBV12-3/TRBV12-4; cdr3_aa: CASKQGANSPLHF; cdr3_nt: TGTGCCAGCAAGCAGGGGGCTAATTCACCCCTCCACTTT